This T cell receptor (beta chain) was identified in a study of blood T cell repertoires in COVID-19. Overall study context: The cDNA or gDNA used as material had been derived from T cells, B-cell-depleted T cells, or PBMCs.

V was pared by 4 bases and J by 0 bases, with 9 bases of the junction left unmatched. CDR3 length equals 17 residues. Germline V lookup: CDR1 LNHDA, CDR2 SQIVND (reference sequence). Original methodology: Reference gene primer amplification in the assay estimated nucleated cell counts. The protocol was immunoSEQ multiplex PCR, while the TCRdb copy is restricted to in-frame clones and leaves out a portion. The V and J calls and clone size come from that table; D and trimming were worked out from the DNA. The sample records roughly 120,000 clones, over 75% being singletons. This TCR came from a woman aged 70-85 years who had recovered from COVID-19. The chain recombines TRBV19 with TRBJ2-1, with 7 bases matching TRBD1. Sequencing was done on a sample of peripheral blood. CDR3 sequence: CASSTPRGFSSYNEQFF. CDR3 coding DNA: TGTGCCAGTAGTACCCCCAGGGGGTTTAGCTCCTACAATGAGCAGTTCTTC.